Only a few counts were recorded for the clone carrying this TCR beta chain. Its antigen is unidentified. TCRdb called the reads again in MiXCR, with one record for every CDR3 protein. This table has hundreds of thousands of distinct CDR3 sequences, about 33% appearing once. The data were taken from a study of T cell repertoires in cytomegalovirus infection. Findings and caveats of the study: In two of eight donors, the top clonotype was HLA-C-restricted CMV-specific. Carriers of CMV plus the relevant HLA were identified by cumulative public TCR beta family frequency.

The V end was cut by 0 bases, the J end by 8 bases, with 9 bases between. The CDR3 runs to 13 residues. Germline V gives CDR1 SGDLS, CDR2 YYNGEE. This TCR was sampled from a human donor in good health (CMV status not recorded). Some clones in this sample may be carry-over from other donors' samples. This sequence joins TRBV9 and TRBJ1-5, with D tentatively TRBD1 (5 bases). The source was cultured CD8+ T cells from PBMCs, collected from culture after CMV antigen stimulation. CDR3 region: CASSVDWGEPQHF. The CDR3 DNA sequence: TGTGCCAGCAGCGTAGATTGGGGGGAGCCCCAGCATTTT.